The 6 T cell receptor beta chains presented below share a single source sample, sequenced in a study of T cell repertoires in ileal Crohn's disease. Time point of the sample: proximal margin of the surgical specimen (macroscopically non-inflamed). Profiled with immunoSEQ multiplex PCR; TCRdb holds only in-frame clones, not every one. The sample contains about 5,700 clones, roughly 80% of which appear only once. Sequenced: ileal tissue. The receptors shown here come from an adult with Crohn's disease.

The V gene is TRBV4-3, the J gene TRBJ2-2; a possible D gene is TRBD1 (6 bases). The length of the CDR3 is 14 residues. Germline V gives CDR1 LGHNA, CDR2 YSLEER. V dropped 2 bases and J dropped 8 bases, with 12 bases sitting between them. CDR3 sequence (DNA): TGCGCCAGCAGCCAAAGGATCAGGGGTGGGGAGCTGTTTTTT. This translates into CASSQRIRGGELFF.

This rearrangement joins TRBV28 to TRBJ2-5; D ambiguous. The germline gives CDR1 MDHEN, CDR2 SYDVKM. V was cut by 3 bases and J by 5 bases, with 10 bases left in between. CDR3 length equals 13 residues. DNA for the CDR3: TGTGCCAGCAGTTTCTTAGGTGGCGAGACCCAGTACTTC. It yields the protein CASSFLGGETQYF.

CDR3 DNA sequence: TGTGCCAGCAGCTTAGGGACAAACTATGGCTACACCTTC. Residues: CASSLGTNYGYTF. This rearrangement joins TRBV11-3 to TRBJ1-2, with a possible D match to TRBD1 (5 bases). Trimming shortened V by 1 base and J by 2 bases, and 5 bases separated the two germline ends. This CDR3 is built from 13 residues. Germline V gene data show CDR1 as SGHNT and CDR2 as YENEEA. Complete variable domain (other parts from reference TRBV11-3 and TRBJ1-2): EAGVVQSPRYKIIEKKQPVAFWCNPISGHNTLYWYLQNLGQGPELLIRYENEEAVDDSQLPKDRFSAERLKGVDSTLKIQPAELGDSAVYLCASSLGTNYGYTFGSGTRLTVV.

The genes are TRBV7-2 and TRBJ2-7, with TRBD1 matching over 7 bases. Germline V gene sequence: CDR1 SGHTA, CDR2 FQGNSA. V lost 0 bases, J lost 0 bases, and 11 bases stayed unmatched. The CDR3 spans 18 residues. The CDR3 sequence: CASSLALSGQVSSYEQYF. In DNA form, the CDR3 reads TGTGCCAGCAGCTTAGCGCTCAGTGGACAGGTGAGCTCCTACGAGCAGTACTTC. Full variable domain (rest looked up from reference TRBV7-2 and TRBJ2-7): GAGVSQSPSNKVTEKGKDVELRCDPISGHTALYWYRQSLGQGLEFLIYFQGNSAPDKSGLPSDRFSAERTGGSVSTLTIQRTQQEDSAVYLCASSLALSGQVSSYEQYFGPGTRLTVT.

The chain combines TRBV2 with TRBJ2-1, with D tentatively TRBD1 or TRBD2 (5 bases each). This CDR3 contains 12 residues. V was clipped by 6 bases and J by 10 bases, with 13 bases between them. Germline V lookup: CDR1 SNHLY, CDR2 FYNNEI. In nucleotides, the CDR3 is TGTGCCAGCAGAGGGACGCCCCGGGAGCAGTTCTTC. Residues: CASRGTPREQFF.

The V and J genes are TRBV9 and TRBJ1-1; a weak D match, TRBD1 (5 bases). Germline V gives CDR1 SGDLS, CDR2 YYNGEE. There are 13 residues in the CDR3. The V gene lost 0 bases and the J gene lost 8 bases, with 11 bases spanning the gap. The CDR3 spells CASSVGQGREAFF. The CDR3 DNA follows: TGTGCCAGCAGCGTAGGCCAGGGCCGAGAAGCTTTCTTT.